The entry below describes one TCR beta chain. Its binding antigen is unknown. Preparation of the library involved the immunoSEQ multiplex PCR assay. For the multiplex PCR, a mixture combining 60 forward primers for TCR Vbeta segments and 13 reverse primers for TCR Jbeta segments was used. Amplification of the CDR3 region of rearranged TCR beta genes was performed with a multiplex PCR assay on genomic DNA. On the Illumina HiSeq System, the amplified TCR beta libraries were sequenced as 87-base-pair reads. The original methods were these. A later analysis counted about 80 million unique TCR beta chains across the 650 to 800 repertoires, and 9 million to 14 million of these chains were shared by at least two donors. To remove PCR and sequencing errors, raw reads were error-corrected and collapsed into unique sequences using a nearest-neighbor algorithm that merged closely related sequences. Alignment of CDR3 sequences to IMGT reference sequences was used to assign V, D and J gene segments. Each retained sequence needed at least a six-nucleotide match to both a V gene segment and a J gene segment. Rearrangements were called productive when the CDR3 lacked stop codons and stayed in frame with V and J; all others were non-productive. Following IMGT convention, CDR3 was defined as the stretch from the second conserved V-encoded cysteine to the conserved J-encoded phenylalanine. The earlier analysis of about 610 of the donors excluded sequences that lacked an unambiguous match to a single V gene segment. In an earlier analysis of approximately 550 of the donors, V segments were called functional above 56.7% productive rearrangements and were called segregating when the between-donor standard deviation exceeded 5%. To diagnose cytomegalovirus status from the catalog of TCR beta chain sequences, a statistical classification framework was built. In a later analysis, V and J genes were assigned by comparing TCR nucleotide sequences against IMGT/GENE-DB human TR gene sequences. A later analysis assigned CDR3 sequences and most-parsimonious VDJ recombination scenarios with the TCRdist pipeline. A later analysis defined each TCR beta chain by its CDR3 amino acid sequence plus V-gene family, and excluded reads lacking a unique V-gene family. To address suspected cross-contamination and a sequencing artifact, a later analysis removed some 620 highly shared, low-generation-probability nucleotide sequences. A later analysis calculated a clonal expansion index for each public chain from normalized within-repertoire ranks of inferred template counts. In a later analysis, generation probabilities were computed with a VDJ recombination model fitted to out-of-frame rearrangements, and the resulting probabilities were checked against IGoR. In a later analysis, TCR-TCR, TCR-HLA and TCR-CMV co-occurrence was scored with hypergeometric tests, and a repertoire-size bias correction was applied to TCR pairs. To estimate false discovery rates, a later analysis permuted the HLA or CMV assignments 20 times. In a later analysis, co-occurring TCRs were grouped using DBSCAN, with TCRdist sequence similarity added in when clustering inside HLA-allele-positive subsets. For co-occurrence clustering, repertoires with fewer than 30,000 or more than 120,000 public chains were excluded, along with a handful of repertoires with anomalous nucleotide sharing. Here the immuneACCESS table is served through TCRdb, limited to in-frame sequences with V and J called. Missing clones are a known gap in these copies; in checked studies unresolved V genes cover under half, and the rest lacks a known reason. The V and J calls and clone size are taken from that table; D and trimming were inferred from the DNA. This sample's table has entries for 65,000 to 90,000 clones. The ten largest account for around 2.5% of the sample.

The cohort comprised approximately 700 healthy bone marrow donors. At the time of sampling, every cohort member was nominally healthy, though immune exposures that went unrecorded were likely present. The donor was CMV seronegative and belonged to the group of 352 seronegative cohort members. Each donor provided a peripheral blood sample, and peripheral blood mononuclear cells were used for TCR beta sequencing. The Qiagen DNeasy Blood Extraction Kit was used to extract genomic DNA from the blood cell samples. The data belong to a study of cytomegalovirus exposure and HLA in healthy donors (dated by TCRdb to 2016 to 2017). General notes on the study: An earlier analysis of approximately 590 of the donors reported approximately 300 Gb of sequence data and 117 million unique TCR beta sequences from 150 million to 200 million T cells. All discovery cohort repertoires had been generated on a single sequencing platform. In an earlier analysis of about 590 of the donors, high-throughput TCR beta sequencing was used to judge whether each TCR beta V gene segment behaved as functional or pseudogenic. The study used immunosequencing to profile the T cell repertoires of some 600 subjects and linked those repertoires to cytomegalovirus serostatus. To predict cytomegalovirus infection status, the study combined high-throughput TCR immunosequencing, statistical association of individual TCRs with disease status, and machine learning. HLA typing included class I and class II loci at four-digit resolution. An early release covering roughly 640 HLA-typed donors comprised approximately 300 gigabases of sequencing data and roughly 85 million unique TCR sequences. In a later analysis, previously published TCR beta repertoires from 666 donors were re-analyzed and high-resolution HLA genotyping was added so that TCR occurrence patterns could be studied. Rather than drawing on any new phenotypic data, the later analysis identified candidate immune exposures from TCR beta sequences and the way those sequences occurred across donors. About five DR-DQ haplotypes were treated as single units for association and clustering because of strong linkage in the cohort. Typing coverage differed by locus: A, B, C, DRB1 and DQB1 were typed in about 620-640 donors, DQA1 in roughly 500, DPA1 in 606, and DPB1 in roughly 470. A later genetic analysis took genome-wide SNP genotypes for about 65% of the 666 donors and used that subset as a discovery cohort. Among several hundred genotyped donors of the cohort, an average of around 220,000 unique TCR beta nucleotide sequences was sequenced per donor, of which approximately 19% were non-productive. The study aimed to test whether cataloging public T cell receptors could reveal signatures of past pathogen exposure. Among the roughly 380 genotyped donors, approximately 76% belonged to the genetic ancestry cluster associated with self-reported Caucasian donors. Along with the roughly 670-subject first cohort, a separate validation cohort of over a hundred different subjects was used. Donor age, sex, ethnicity and CMV serostatus were compiled together with the repertoire data.

The cysteine opens and the phenylalanine closes a CDR3 of 15 amino acids. Solely the CDR3 DNA is kept, with 45 bases framed from the first base. From the germline V gene, CDR1 is SNHLY and CDR2 is FYNNEI. Trimming takes 6 bases from V and 4 bases from J, and the germline ends sit 15 bases apart. What the study reported, not specific to this receptor: In an earlier analysis of roughly 560 of the donors, most TCR beta V segments were observed in productive rearrangements about 90% or about 30% of the time, broadly matching IMGT annotations. The classifier was reported to diagnose cytomegalovirus status with high specificity and sensitivity in both the original cohort and the validation cohort. According to a later genetic analysis, donors in an Asian-associated ancestry cluster had fewer N-insertions in productive TCRs than the approximately 630-donor mean. While some public TCRs were present in many individuals, most TCR sequences turned up only very rarely across donors. The only immune exposure information available for the cohort was CMV serostatus. Some IMGT-functional V segments, including TRBV6-2 and TRBV6-3, could not be told apart with the 87-base-pair reads, so those segments were excluded. A further reported finding was that TCR beta sequences accurately predicted the HLA-A and HLA-B alleles for most subjects in the first cohort. The earlier analysis of 587 of the donors excluded 15 to 20 rarely observed V segments, including chromosome 9 orphons, because counts were too low. The authors suggested that the approach could potentially be extended to other disease states and immunological phenotypes. The sequencing pipeline was judged likely to have produced a cluster of highly shared sequence variants as a technical artifact. Compared with equally common non-associated chains, HLA-associated TCR beta chains in a later analysis were more clonally expanded and had lower generation probabilities. A later analysis found that most CMV-associated TCR beta chains appeared HLA-restricted, with HLA associations seemingly driven largely by CMV exposure. Several of the top co-occurrence clusters appeared to be linked to parvovirus B19, influenza, CMV and Epstein-Barr virus, according to a later analysis. Because some donors lacked HLA typing at each locus, the association tests relied only on the typed subset. Linkage disequilibrium might explain the correlated functional status among segregating V segments, but an unknown experimental factor could not be ruled out. When HLA alleles, especially DR and DQ, strongly co-occurred, TCR associations were difficult to assign to individual alleles. A total of about 150 TCR beta chains were listed by the study as associated with cytomegalovirus. According to a later analysis, TCR association rates differed among HLA loci, with DRB1 alleles showing the most associated TCRs and HLA-C alleles showing the fewest. In vitro tests confirmed that a few of the cytomegalovirus-associated TCR beta chains recognize cytomegalovirus antigens. This cohort had only TCR beta chains sequenced, and the lack of alpha or paired-chain data limited which features could be detected. A later analysis associated about 17,000 TCR beta sequences with specific HLA alleles at a false discovery rate of 0.05. V-gene and J-gene trimming of TCR beta chains was associated with a missense DCLRE1C variant in a later genetic analysis, and the association was replicated in an independent cohort. Sequencing depth was assumed to be roughly uniform across donors in the presence/absence analyses, though that assumption may not hold.

The receptor chain draws on TRBV2 and TRBJ1-4; the D segment could be TRBD1, given 5 matching bases. This receptor was obtained from a man between 40 and 49 years old in good health and CMV-seronegative. The sequencing sample was made of PBMCs. The CDR3 reads as follows: CASRFGGGVNEKLFF. The DNA is TGTGCCAGCAGATTCGGGGGGGGTGTTAATGAAAAACTGTTTTTT. The CDR3 plus the reference TRBV2 and TRBJ1-4 genes for the other parts give the full variable domain: EPEVTQTPSHQVTQMGQEVILRCVPISNHLYFYWYRQILGQKVEFLVSFYNNEISEKSEIFDDQFSVERPDGSNFTLKIRSTKLEDSAMYFCASRFGGGVNEKLFFGSGTQLSVL.